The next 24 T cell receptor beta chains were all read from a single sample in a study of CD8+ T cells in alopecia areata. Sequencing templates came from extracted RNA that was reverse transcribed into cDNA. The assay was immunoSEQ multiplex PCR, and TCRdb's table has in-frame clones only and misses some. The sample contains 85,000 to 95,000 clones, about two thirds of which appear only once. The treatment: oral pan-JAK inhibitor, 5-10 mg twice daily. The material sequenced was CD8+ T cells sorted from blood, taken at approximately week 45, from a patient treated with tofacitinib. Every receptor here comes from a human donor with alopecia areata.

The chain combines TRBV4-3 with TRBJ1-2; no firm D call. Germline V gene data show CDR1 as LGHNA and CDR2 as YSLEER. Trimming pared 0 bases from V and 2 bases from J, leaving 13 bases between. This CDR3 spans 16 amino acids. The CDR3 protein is CASSQEVVKQNYGYTF. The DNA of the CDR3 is TGCGCCAGCAGCCAAGAGGTCGTGAAGCAGAACTATGGCTACACCTTC.

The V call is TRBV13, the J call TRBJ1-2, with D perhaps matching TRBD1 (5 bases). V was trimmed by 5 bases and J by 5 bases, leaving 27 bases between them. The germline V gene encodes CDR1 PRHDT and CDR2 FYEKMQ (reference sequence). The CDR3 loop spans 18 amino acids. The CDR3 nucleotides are TGTGCCAGCAGCGCCTCCGCGGGCGAGGGGCTCTTTGGGTATGGCTACACCTTC. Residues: CASSASAGEGLFGYGYTF. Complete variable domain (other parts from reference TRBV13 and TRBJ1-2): AAGVIQSPRHLIKEKRETATLKCYPIPRHDTVYWYQQGPGQDPQFLISFYEKMQSDKGSIPDRFSAQQFSDYHSELNMSSLELGDSALYFCASSASAGEGLFGYGYTFGSGTRLTVV.

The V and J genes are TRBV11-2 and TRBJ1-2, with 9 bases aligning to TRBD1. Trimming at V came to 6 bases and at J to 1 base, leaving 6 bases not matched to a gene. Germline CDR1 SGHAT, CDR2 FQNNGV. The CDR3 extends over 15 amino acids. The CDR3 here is CASSPRTGDNYGYTF. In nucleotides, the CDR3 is TGTGCCAGCAGTCCCCGGACAGGGGATAACTATGGCTACACCTTC.

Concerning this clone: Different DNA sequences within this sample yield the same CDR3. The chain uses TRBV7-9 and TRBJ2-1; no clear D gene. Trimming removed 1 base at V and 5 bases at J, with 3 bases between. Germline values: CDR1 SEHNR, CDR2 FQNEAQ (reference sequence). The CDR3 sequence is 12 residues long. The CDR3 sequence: CASSLGDNEQFF. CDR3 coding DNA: TGTGCCAGCAGCTTAGGGGACAATGAGCAGTTCTTC.

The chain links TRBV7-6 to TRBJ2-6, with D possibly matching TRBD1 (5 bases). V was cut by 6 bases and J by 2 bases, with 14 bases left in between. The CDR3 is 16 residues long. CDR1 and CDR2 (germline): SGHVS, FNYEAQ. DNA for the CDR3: TGTGCCAGCAGTGGAGAGACAGTTACTGGGGCCAACGTCCTGACTTTC. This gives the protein CASSGETVTGANVLTF.

The CDR3 DNA reads TGTGCCAGCAGCTTGGAGGGGGGGTACAATGAGCAGTTCTTC. Translating it yields CASSLEGGYNEQFF. The J gene is TRBJ2-1, the V gene TRBV5-6; maybe TRBD2 (7 bases). The CDR3 extends over 14 amino acids. Germline V lookup: CDR1 SGHDT, CDR2 YYEEEE. Trimming cost V 0 bases and J 4 bases, with 8 bases left between them.

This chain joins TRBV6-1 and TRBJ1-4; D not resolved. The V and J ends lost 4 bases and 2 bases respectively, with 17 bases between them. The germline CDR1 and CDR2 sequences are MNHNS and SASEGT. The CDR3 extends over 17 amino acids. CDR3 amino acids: CASSVFRRTPTNEKLFF. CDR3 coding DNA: TGTGCCAGCAGTGTTTTTAGGAGGACCCCCACTAATGAAAAACTGTTTTTT.

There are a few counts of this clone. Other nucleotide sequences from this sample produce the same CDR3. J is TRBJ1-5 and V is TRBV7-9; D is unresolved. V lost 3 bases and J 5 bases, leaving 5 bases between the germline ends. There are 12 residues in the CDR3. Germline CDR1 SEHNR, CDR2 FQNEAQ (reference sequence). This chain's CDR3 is CASSLADQPQHF. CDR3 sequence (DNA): TGTGCCAGCAGCTTGGCGGATCAGCCCCAGCATTTT.

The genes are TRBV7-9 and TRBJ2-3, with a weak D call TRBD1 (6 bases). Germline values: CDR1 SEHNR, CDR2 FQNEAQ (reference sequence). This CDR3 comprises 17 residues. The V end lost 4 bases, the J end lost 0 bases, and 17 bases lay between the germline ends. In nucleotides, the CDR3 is TGTGCCAGCAGCTCGCCCCAGGGGCGGTGGAGCACAGATACGCAGTATTTT. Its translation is CASSSPQGRWSTDTQYF.

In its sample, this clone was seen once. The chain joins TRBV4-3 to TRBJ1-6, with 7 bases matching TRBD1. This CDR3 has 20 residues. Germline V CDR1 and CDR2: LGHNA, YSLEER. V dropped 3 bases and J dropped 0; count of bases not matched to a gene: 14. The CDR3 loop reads CASSQRDSDEVSSYNSPLHF. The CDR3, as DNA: TGCGCCAGCAGCCAGAGGGACAGTGACGAGGTTAGCTCCTATAATTCACCCCTCCACTTT.

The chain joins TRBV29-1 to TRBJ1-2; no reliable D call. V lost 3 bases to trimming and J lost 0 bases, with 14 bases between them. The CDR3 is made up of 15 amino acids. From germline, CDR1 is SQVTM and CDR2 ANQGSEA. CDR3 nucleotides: TGCAGCGTTGACGATGCGTCAACTACTAACTATGGCTACACCTTC. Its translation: CSVDDASTTNYGYTF.

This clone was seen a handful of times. CDR3 nucleotides: TGCAGCGTGCCAGGGGCGTCCGGGGAGCTGTTTTTT. Its translation is CSVPGASGELFF. This chain connects TRBV29-1 to TRBJ2-2, with a weak D call TRBD1 (6 bases). The CDR3 is 12 residues long. CDR1 and CDR2 (germline): SQVTM, ANQGSEA. V lost 6 bases to trimming and J lost 6 bases, with 11 bases between them.

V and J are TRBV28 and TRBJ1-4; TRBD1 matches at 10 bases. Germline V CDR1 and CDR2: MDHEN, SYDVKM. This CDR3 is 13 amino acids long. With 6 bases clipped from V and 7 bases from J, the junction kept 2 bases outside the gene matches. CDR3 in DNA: TGTGCCAGCAGAGACAGGGGGCGTGAAAAACTGTTTTTT. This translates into CASRDRGREKLFF.

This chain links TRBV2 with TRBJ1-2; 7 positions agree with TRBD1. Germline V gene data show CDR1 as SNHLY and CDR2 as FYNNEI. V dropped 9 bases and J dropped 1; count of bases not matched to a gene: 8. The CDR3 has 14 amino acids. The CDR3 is CARRGDSYNYGYTF. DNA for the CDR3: TGTGCCAGGAGGGGGGACAGCTATAACTATGGCTACACCTTC.

The CDR3 nucleotides read TGCGCCAGCAGCCAAGAATGGGGATCCCACGAGCAGTACTTC. As protein: CASSQEWGSHEQYF. The chain carries TRBV4-3 and TRBJ2-7; D gene unclear. Germline CDR1 reads LGHNA; CDR2 reads YSLEER. Between the trimmed V and J ends, which lost 0 bases and 5 bases, there was a span of 11 bases. The CDR3 is 14 amino acids.

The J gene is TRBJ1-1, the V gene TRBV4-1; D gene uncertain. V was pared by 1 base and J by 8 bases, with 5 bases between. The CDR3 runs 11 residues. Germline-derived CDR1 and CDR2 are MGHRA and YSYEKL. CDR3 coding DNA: TGCGCCAGCAGCCAAGGGGCCGAAGCTTTCTTT. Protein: CASSQGAEAFF.

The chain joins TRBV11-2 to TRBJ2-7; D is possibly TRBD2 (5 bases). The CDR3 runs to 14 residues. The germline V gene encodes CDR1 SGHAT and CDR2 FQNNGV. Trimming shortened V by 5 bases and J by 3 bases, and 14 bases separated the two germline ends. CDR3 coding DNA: TGTGCCAGCAGCCTCGGCCGGGGTAGCTACGAGCAGTACTTC. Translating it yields CASSLGRGSYEQYF.

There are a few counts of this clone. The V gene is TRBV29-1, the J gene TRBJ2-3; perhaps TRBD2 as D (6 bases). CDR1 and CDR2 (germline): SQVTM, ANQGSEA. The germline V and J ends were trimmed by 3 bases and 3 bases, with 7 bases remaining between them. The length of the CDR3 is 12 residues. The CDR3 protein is CSVDGGTDTQYF. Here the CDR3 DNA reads TGCAGCGTTGATGGGGGGACAGATACGCAGTATTTT.

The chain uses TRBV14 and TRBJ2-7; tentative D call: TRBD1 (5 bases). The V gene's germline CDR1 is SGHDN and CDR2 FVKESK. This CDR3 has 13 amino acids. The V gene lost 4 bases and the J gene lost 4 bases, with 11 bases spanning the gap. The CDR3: CASSRLDSYEQYF. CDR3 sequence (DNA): TGTGCCAGCAGCCGCCTCGACAGTTACGAGCAGTACTTC.

The chain's CDR3 is CASSLVTGQAEAFF. DNA for the CDR3: TGTGCCAGCAGCTTAGTCACCGGACAGGCTGAAGCTTTCTTT. V is TRBV7-9 and J is TRBJ1-1, with 7 positions matching TRBD1. The CDR3 covers 14 residues. V lost 1 base and J lost 6; bases outside the gene matches: 5. Germline values: CDR1 SEHNR, CDR2 FQNEAQ (reference sequence).

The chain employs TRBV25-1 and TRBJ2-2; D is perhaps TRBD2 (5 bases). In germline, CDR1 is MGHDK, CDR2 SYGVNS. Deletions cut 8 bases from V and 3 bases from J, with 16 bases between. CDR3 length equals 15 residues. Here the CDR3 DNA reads TGTGCCAGCGCCTCTCAGGAGGTGGACACCGGGGAGCTGTTTTTT. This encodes CASASQEVDTGELFF.

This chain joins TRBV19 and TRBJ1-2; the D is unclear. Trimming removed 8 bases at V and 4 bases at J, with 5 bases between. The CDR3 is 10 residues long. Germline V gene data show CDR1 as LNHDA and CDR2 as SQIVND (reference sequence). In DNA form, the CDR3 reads TGTGCCAGTTACGGCTATGGCTACACCTTC. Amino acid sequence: CASYGYGYTF.

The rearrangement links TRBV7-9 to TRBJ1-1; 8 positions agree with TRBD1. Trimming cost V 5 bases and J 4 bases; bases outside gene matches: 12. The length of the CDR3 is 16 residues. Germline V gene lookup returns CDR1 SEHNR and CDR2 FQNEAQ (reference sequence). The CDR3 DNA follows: TGTGCCAGCAGCACGAACGGAGGACAGGGAAGCACTGAAGCTTTCTTT. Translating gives CASSTNGGQGSTEAFF.

The CDR3 nucleotides are TGTGCCAGCAGCCACACCAGGGGGCTGGACACTGAAGCTTTCTTT. It translates to CASSHTRGLDTEAFF. This chain joins TRBV7-9 and TRBJ1-1; 8 nucleotides agree with TRBD1. CDR1 is SEHNR, CDR2 FQNEAQ, per germline (reference sequence). This CDR3 has 15 residues. Trimming took 5 bases from V and 3 from J; bases not matched to a gene: 8.